This record covers a single T cell receptor (beta chain). Its antigen remains unknown. The CDR3 has 20 residues. The germline V gene encodes CDR1 MDHEN and CDR2 SYDVKM. V gave up 2 bases and J gave up 1 base; unmatched junction bases: 11. Separate from the approximately 600-subject first cohort was the approximately 120-subject validation cohort, to which the donors belonged. The sample is drawn from a study of cytomegalovirus exposure and HLA in healthy donors. General study points: As confirmed in vitro, a few CMV-associated chains were specific for CMV antigens. Overall, approximately 150 TCR beta chains were annotated as cytomegalovirus-associated. As was reported, the classifier diagnosed cytomegalovirus status with high specificity and sensitivity.

TCRdb's copy holds only in-frame clones and misses some; the assay was immunoSEQ multiplex PCR. The profile shows tens of thousands of clones, roughly 94% of them singletons. The TCR sequence derives from a woman between 18 and 29 years old in good health and CMV-seronegative. The chain employs TRBV28 and TRBJ2-4; 13 nucleotides align to TRBD2. The material sequenced was PBMCs. CDR3 sequence: CASSLLFGTSGVGAKNIQYF. The CDR3 DNA sequence: TGTGCCAGCAGTTTACTCTTCGGGACTAGCGGGGTTGGTGCCAAAAACATTCAGTACTTC.